This entry lists 26 T cell receptor beta chains sequenced from one sample in a study of cytomegalovirus exposure and HLA in healthy donors. Amplification used 60 Vbeta primers and 13 Jbeta primers. Assay used: immunoSEQ multiplex PCR; TCRdb lists only in-frame clones, some missing. The sample consists of 13,000 to 15,000 clones, 60% to 70% of them appearing once. Sample: PBMCs. The source of these receptors is a woman between 45 and 60 years old in good health and CMV-seropositive.

This clone was observed once. J is TRBJ2-7 and V is TRBV28; D call uncertain. V was trimmed by 5 bases and J by 3 bases, leaving 5 bases between them. This CDR3 has 11 residues. Germline-derived CDR1 and CDR2 are MDHEN and SYDVKM. This CDR3 is CASSTYYEQYF. The CDR3 nucleotides are TGTGCCAGCAGTACTTACTACGAGCAGTACTTC.

The chain recombines TRBV6-1 with TRBJ2-7, with 7 bases that match TRBD2. J lost 0 bases, V lost 8 bases, and 10 bases had no gene match. CDR1 and CDR2 (germline): MNHNS, SASEGT. The CDR3 totals 15 residues. This chain's CDR3 is CASPGPSSGSYEQYF. The CDR3 DNA reads as TGTGCCAGCCCGGGACCTTCTAGCGGCTCCTACGAGCAGTACTTC.

In this sample, this clone turned up a few times. This chain connects TRBV6-5 to TRBJ2-1; TRBD1 matches 9 bases. CDR1 is MNHEY, CDR2 SVGAGI, per germline. The CDR3 is 14 amino acids. Germline trimming cut 6 bases from V and 7 bases from J; bases unmatched to any gene: 7. CDR3 sequence: CASSRGQGGNEQFF. CDR3 DNA: TGTGCCAGCAGCCGGGGACAGGGAGGAAATGAGCAGTTCTTC.

This clone has more than one count but fewer than ten. The chain employs TRBV7-2 and TRBJ1-1; D uncertain. Germline lookup yields CDR1 SGHTA and CDR2 FQGNSA. Trimming left V 6 bases short and J 4 bases short, with 6 bases between. This CDR3 spans 11 amino acids. CDR3 coding DNA: TGTGCCAGCAGGTCTATCACTGAAGCTTTCTTT. Its translation: CASRSITEAFF.

The chain is built from TRBV2 and TRBJ1-4, with 7 bases matching TRBD1. The CDR3 is 16 amino acids. The germline gives CDR1 SNHLY, CDR2 FYNNEI. The V gene end was trimmed by 4 bases and the J gene end by 2 bases; junction bases not matched to a gene: 7. CDR3 in DNA: TGTGCCAGCAGTGTAACAGGGGTCTGGACTAATGAAAAACTGTTTTTT. It translates to CASSVTGVWTNEKLFF.

This clone was recorded a few times. V is TRBV5-8 and J is TRBJ1-2; the D is unclear. V was shortened by 2 bases and J by 5 bases, with 7 bases between the two germline ends. Germline-derived CDR1 and CDR2 are SGHTS and YDEGEE. This CDR3 comprises 12 residues. The CDR3 region has the DNA TGTGCCAGCAGCTTCTCGTTGTATGGCTACACCTTC. As protein: CASSFSLYGYTF.

This chain joins TRBV28 and TRBJ1-2; D ambiguous. This CDR3 contains 13 residues. V lost 6 bases and J 8 bases, leaving 16 bases between the germline ends. Germline V gene lookup returns CDR1 MDHEN and CDR2 SYDVKM. This CDR3 reads CASSKGGWRGYTF. The CDR3 bases are TGTGCCAGCAGCAAAGGCGGCTGGAGGGGCTACACCTTC.

The rearrangement links TRBV4-2 to TRBJ2-2; D is ambiguous. CDR3 size: 16 residues. CDR1 and CDR2 from the germline V gene are LGHNA and YNFKEQ. Trimming shortened V by 1 base and J by 5 bases, and 14 bases separated the two germline ends. The CDR3 sequence is CASSQALYESTGELFF. The CDR3 DNA reads as TGTGCCAGCAGCCAAGCCCTCTACGAAAGTACCGGGGAGCTGTTTTTT.

V usage is TRBV29-1 and J usage is TRBJ1-2, with 11 bases that match TRBD1. This CDR3 has 13 amino acids. The germline V gene has CDR1 SQVTM and CDR2 ANQGSEA. Trimming removed 8 bases from V and 8 bases from J; junction bases left unmatched: 10. The CDR3 region has the DNA TGCAGCATTCCTCCGGGACAGGGGGAAGGCTACACCTTC. Translated, it gives CSIPPGQGEGYTF.

The rearrangement joins TRBV7-3 to TRBJ1-1; no clear D gene. The CDR3 extends over 13 amino acids. CDR1 is SGHTA, CDR2 FQGTGA, per germline. The germline V and J ends were trimmed by 5 bases and 1 base, with 8 bases remaining between them. CDR3 DNA: TGTGCCAGCAGCGTAAACAGGAACACTGAAGCTTTCTTT. Amino acid sequence: CASSVNRNTEAFF.

This chain uses TRBV6-1 with TRBJ2-7; D is uncertain. Germline-derived CDR1 and CDR2 are MNHNS and SASEGT. V lost 2 bases and J 5 bases, leaving 10 bases between the germline ends. CDR3 length: 13 amino acids. CDR3 in amino acids: CASSERLLHEQYF. The CDR3 DNA is TGTGCCAGCAGTGAACGGTTGCTCCACGAGCAGTACTTC.

The chain has TRBV6-7 and TRBJ2-5, with TRBD2 matching over 7 bases. TRBV6-7 is reported as an ORF; its role is uncertain. The V and J ends lost 0 bases and 3 bases, in that order; junction bases with no gene match: 4. The CDR3 is 15 amino acids. Here the CDR3 DNA reads TGTGCCAGCAGTTACTCGGGAAGCGGGGAAGAGACCCAGTACTTC. It codes for CASSYSGSGEETQYF.

The chain carries TRBV7-2 and TRBJ2-7; 8 bases are shared with TRBD2. V lost 5 bases and J lost 3; bases outside the gene matches: 6. Germline V lookup: CDR1 SGHTA, CDR2 FQGNSA. The CDR3 has 14 residues. The CDR3: CASSHGTRGYEQYF. DNA of the CDR3: TGTGCCAGCAGCCACGGGACTAGAGGCTACGAGCAGTACTTC. Filled out from reference TRBV7-2 and TRBJ2-7, the complete variable domain reads GAGVSQSPSNKVTEKGKDVELRCDPISGHTALYWYRQSLGQGLEFLIYFQGNSAPDKSGLPSDRFSAERTGGSVSTLTIQRTQQEDSAVYLCASSHGTRGYEQYFGPGTRLTVT.

The V gene is TRBV5-1, the J gene TRBJ2-1, with TRBD2 as a possible D gene (7 bases). CDR1 SGHRS and CDR2 YFSETQ come from the germline V gene. The CDR3 spans 13 residues. V gave up 7 bases and J gave up 10 bases, with 18 bases separating them. The CDR3 protein is CASGPLGGAEQFF. Here the CDR3 DNA reads TGCGCCAGCGGCCCCTTAGGGGGGGCCGAGCAGTTCTTC.

In DNA, the CDR3 is TGTGCCTGGAGTACACGGGCTAGGGGCAATGAGCAGTTCTTC. This codes for CAWSTRARGNEQFF. J is TRBJ2-1 and V is TRBV30, with D maybe TRBD1 (5 bases). The CDR3 loop spans 14 amino acids. Between the trimmed V and J ends, which lost 2 bases and 6 bases, there was a span of 14 bases. The germline gives CDR1 GTSNPN, CDR2 SVGIG (reference sequence).

The chain employs TRBV7-2 and TRBJ2-3; TRBD2 aligns across 8 bases. The CDR3 totals 11 residues. In germline, CDR1 is SGHTA, CDR2 FQGNSA. V shed 6 bases, J shed 12 bases, and the junction held 5 bases outside the gene matches. Here the CDR3 DNA reads TGTGCCAGCAGTATACTAGCGGAACAGTATTTT. It is translated as CASSILAEQYF.

This sequence joins TRBV6-6 and TRBJ1-2, with D tentatively TRBD1 (6 bases). The CDR3 is 15 residues long. Germline assignment: CDR1 MNHNY and CDR2 SVGAGI (reference sequence). Trimming pared 5 bases from V and 4 bases from J, leaving 17 bases between. CDR3 loop: CASSLPWDKSYGYTF. In nucleotides, the CDR3 is TGTGCCAGCAGTCTTCCCTGGGACAAATCCTATGGCTACACCTTC.

The chain combines TRBV29-1 with TRBJ2-5; D is unclear. Germline CDR1 and CDR2: SQVTM and ANQGSEA. The CDR3 contains 13 residues. The ends were cut back, 4 bases at V and 4 bases at J, with 13 bases in the middle. This chain's CDR3 is CSVAGPAGETQYF. CDR3 coding DNA: TGCAGCGTTGCAGGCCCAGCCGGAGAGACCCAGTACTTC.

V gene TRBV9 combines with J gene TRBJ1-3, with D uncertain. V was clipped by 0 bases and J by 0 bases, with 7 bases between them. The CDR3 contains 15 residues. Germline CDR1 reads SGDLS; CDR2 reads YYNGEE. Written as DNA, the CDR3 is TGTGCCAGCAGCGTAGAGAGTTTCTCTGGAAACACCATATATTTT. It is translated as CASSVESFSGNTIYF.

The rearrangement uses TRBV20-1 and TRBJ1-2, with a weak D call TRBD1 (5 bases). The CDR3 runs to 10 residues. The germline gives CDR1 DFQATT, CDR2 SNEGSKA (reference sequence). V lost 5 bases and J lost 8, with 9 bases in between. The CDR3 DNA is TGCAGTGCTGGGCGGGGGGGCTACACCTTC. Its protein is CSAGRGGYTF.

A few counts support this clone. The rearrangement uses TRBV28 and TRBJ2-7, with TRBD1 matching over 7 bases. CDR1 is MDHEN, CDR2 SYDVKM, per germline. V was pared by 7 bases and J by 1 base, with 7 bases of the junction left unmatched. The CDR3 sequence is 14 residues long. The CDR3 is CASTRTGRSYEQYF. CDR3 coding DNA: TGTGCCAGCACCAGGACAGGTCGGTCCTACGAGCAGTACTTC.

This chain joins TRBV25-1 and TRBJ2-7; D not resolved. V lost 8 bases, J lost 2 bases, and 16 bases lay in between. CDR1 and CDR2 from the germline V gene are MGHDK and SYGVNS. The CDR3 covers 14 residues. DNA for the CDR3: TGTGCCAGCCTCACTAAGACGGATCCCTACGAGCAGTACTTC. Its protein product is CASLTKTDPYEQYF.

Only a few counts were recorded for this clone. The chain carries TRBV6-1 and TRBJ2-5; D might be TRBD1 (5 bases). CDR3 length: 13 residues. The germline V and J ends were trimmed by 5 bases and 4 bases, with 11 bases remaining between them. Germline assignment: CDR1 MNHNS and CDR2 SASEGT. CDR3 loop: CASSPQGGETQYF. The DNA for the CDR3 is TGTGCCAGCAGTCCTCAGGGTGGAGAGACCCAGTACTTC.

The chain recombines TRBV29-1 with TRBJ2-3, with TRBD1 matching over 8 bases. Trimming at V came to 6 bases and at J to 4 bases, leaving 12 bases not matched to a gene. The CDR3 loop spans 15 amino acids. Germline V gives CDR1 SQVTM, CDR2 ANQGSEA. As DNA, the CDR3 is TGCAGCGTAGACGTACAGGGGGTAGCGGCAGATACGCAGTATTTT. Amino acids: CSVDVQGVAADTQYF.

This chain joins TRBV27 and TRBJ2-7, with D possibly TRBD2 on 5 matching bases. The germline V gene encodes CDR1 MNHEY and CDR2 SMNVEV (reference sequence). The CDR3 has 12 residues. Between the trimmed V and J ends, which lost 3 bases and 5 bases, there was a span of 8 bases. The CDR3 region is CASSFRGNEQYF. As DNA, the CDR3 is TGTGCCAGCAGTTTCCGGGGAAACGAGCAGTACTTC.

This rearrangement joins TRBV4-2 to TRBJ1-2, with 9 bases matching TRBD1. Germline-derived CDR1 and CDR2 are LGHNA and YNFKEQ. CDR3 length equals 15 residues. Trimming cost V 4 bases and J 3 bases; bases outside gene matches: 6. The CDR3 region is CASSPEQGADYGYTF. The CDR3 nucleotides are TGTGCCAGCAGCCCCGAACAGGGGGCAGACTATGGCTACACCTTC.